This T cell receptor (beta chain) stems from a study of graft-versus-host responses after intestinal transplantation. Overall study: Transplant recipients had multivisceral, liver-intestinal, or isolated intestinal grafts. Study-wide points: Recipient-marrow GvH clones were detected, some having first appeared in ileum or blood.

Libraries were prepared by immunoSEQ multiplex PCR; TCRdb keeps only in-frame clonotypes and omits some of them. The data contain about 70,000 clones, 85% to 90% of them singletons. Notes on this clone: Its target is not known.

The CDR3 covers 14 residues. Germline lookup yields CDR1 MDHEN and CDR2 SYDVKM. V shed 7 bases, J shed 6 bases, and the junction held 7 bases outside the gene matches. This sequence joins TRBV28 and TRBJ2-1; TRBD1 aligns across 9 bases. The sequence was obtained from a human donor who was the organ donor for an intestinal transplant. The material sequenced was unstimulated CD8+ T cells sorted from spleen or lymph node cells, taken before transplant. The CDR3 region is CASTDRDRVNEQFF. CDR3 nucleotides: TGTGCCAGCACCGACAGGGACAGGGTCAATGAGCAGTTCTTC.